This is a list of T cell receptor beta chains from one sample in a study of blood T cell repertoires in COVID-19. Only in-frame clones appear in the TCRdb table, and some are missing; sequencing was by immunoSEQ multiplex PCR. This sample yields 80,000 to 100,000 clones, of which 87% are seen a single time; around 3% belongs to the top ten. The specimen was peripheral blood. Receptors were obtained from a woman between 50 and 59 years old with active or convalescent COVID-19. Both conserved end residues are part of each CDR3. D genes are given only for firm matches. Where a row states a size, it is once, few, many or the class of an expanded clone; other rows omit it.

clone_size j_call v_call d_call cdr3_aa cdr3_nt
. TRBJ1-5 TRBV30 . CAWSGKNRDHQPQHF TGTGCCTGGAGTGGGAAAAACAGGGACCATCAGCCCCAGCATTTT
. TRBJ2-7 TRBV4-3 . CASSQQGSLYEQYF TGCGCCAGCAGCCAACAGGGGAGTCTCTACGAGCAGTACTTC
. TRBJ1-4 TRBV3-1/TRBV3-2 . CASSPRRATNEKLFF TGTGCCAGCAGCCCCCGGAGAGCAACTAATGAAAAACTGTTTTTT
once TRBJ2-1 TRBV7-2 . CASSENSGVNEQFF TGTGCCAGCAGCGAGAACTCGGGGGTCAATGAGCAGTTCTTC
. TRBJ2-7 TRBV10-3 TRBD1 CAISQGLGTGVSYEQYF TGTGCCATCAGCCAGGGCCTCGGGACAGGTGTCTCCTACGAGCAGTACTTC
. TRBJ1-1 TRBV4-3 . CASSQDSGAGMRSSTEAFF TGCGCCAGCAGCCAAGATAGCGGTGCGGGGATGAGATCGAGCACTGAAGCTTTCTTT
. TRBJ2-7 TRBV18 . CASSPQGTYEQYF TGTGCCAGCTCACCACAGGGGACCTACGAGCAGTACTTC
. TRBJ2-2 TRBV5-4 TRBD1 CASSSGQGVNTGELFF TGTGCCAGCAGCTCAGGACAGGGGGTGAACACCGGGGAGCTGTTTTTT
. TRBJ2-7 TRBV24-1 . CATSARTPPYEQYF TGTGCCACCAGTGCCAGGACACCTCCCTACGAGCAGTACTTC
. TRBJ1-2 TRBV6-5 . CASSNEGGPYGYTF TGTGCCAGCAGTAACGAAGGGGGTCCCTATGGCTACACCTTC
. TRBJ2-7 TRBV29-1 TRBD1 CSVSGTGIGEQYF TGCAGCGTTTCTGGGACAGGGATCGGCGAGCAGTACTTC
. TRBJ1-1 TRBV3-1/TRBV3-2 . CASSQDASTEAFF TGTGCCAGCAGCCAAGATGCCAGCACTGAAGCTTTCTTT
once TRBJ1-2 TRBV18 . CASSPSTSSYGYTF TGTGCCAGCTCACCATCTACTAGTTCATATGGCTACACCTTC
. TRBJ1-2 TRBV5-6 . CASSLLGRTKDGYTF TGTGCCAGCAGCTTGTTGGGGAGGACAAAGGATGGCTACACCTTC
. TRBJ2-3 TRBV4-1 TRBD2 CASSQGGAGGGTDTQYF TGCGCCAGCAGCCAAGGTGGTGCGGGGGGCGGCACAGATACGCAGTATTTT
. TRBJ1-5 TRBV9 . CASAVGGGIQPQHF TGTGCCAGCGCTGTTGGGGGAGGGATTCAGCCCCAGCATTTT
once TRBJ2-2 TRBV5-1 . CASSLVRSNTGELFF TGCGCCAGCAGCTTGGTACGGTCGAACACCGGGGAGCTGTTTTTT
. TRBJ2-3 TRBV9 . CASSVGHSSTDTQYF TGTGCCAGCAGCGTAGGGCACAGTAGCACAGATACGCAGTATTTT
. TRBJ2-1 TRBV5-1 TRBD2 CASSLGLAGSLPYNEQFF TGCGCCAGCAGCCTGGGACTAGCGGGGAGCCTCCCCTACAATGAGCAGTTCTTC
. TRBJ1-6 TRBV29-1 . CSVRTESSYNSPLHF TGCAGCGTTCGAACTGAGAGCTCCTATAATTCACCCCTCCACTTT
. TRBJ2-7 TRBV6-5 TRBD1 CASSYSGGQGSHEQYF TGTGCCAGCAGTTACTCAGGCGGACAGGGGTCCCACGAGCAGTACTTC
. TRBJ1-2 TRBV21-1 . CASKPSEINVYGYTF TGTGCCAGCAAACCCTCTGAGATAAATGTATATGGCTACACCTTC
. TRBJ2-1 TRBV18 . CASSPPGQGSSNEQFF TGTGCCAGCTCACCACCGGGGCAGGGTTCCTCCAATGAGCAGTTCTTC
. TRBJ2-1 TRBV9 TRBD2 CASSVGASGAPYNEQFF TGTGCCAGCAGCGTAGGTGCTAGCGGGGCCCCCTACAATGAGCAGTTCTTC
once TRBJ2-3 TRBV7-2 . CASSNWGDSPSNTQYF TGTGCCAGCAGCAACTGGGGGGACTCGCCCTCGAATACGCAGTATTTT
. TRBJ1-6 TRBV18 . CASQEGDSPLHF TGTGCCAGCCAGGAAGGGGATTCACCCCTCCACTTT
. TRBJ1-3 TRBV4-3 . CASRPDTLTGNTIYF TGCGCCAGCCGTCCCGACACTTTAACCGGAAACACCATATATTTT
. TRBJ2-3 TRBV4-3 TRBD2 CASSRIAGEITDTQYF TGCGCCAGCAGCCGTATAGCGGGGGAGATCACAGATACGCAGTATTTT
. TRBJ1-2 TRBV5-6 . CASSLEGEGGYTF TGTGCCAGCAGCTTGGAAGGGGAGGGTGGCTACACCTTC
once TRBJ1-5 TRBV6-5 . CASSSGTRGNQPQHF TGTGCCAGCAGCTCCGGGACTCGGGGCAATCAGCCCCAGCATTTT
. TRBJ2-7 TRBV7-2 TRBD1 CASTILGQGGDEQYF TGTGCCAGCACCATACTAGGACAGGGCGGCGACGAGCAGTACTTC
. TRBJ1-1 TRBV12-5 . CASGLAGSEAFF TGTGCTAGTGGTTTGGCGGGGTCTGAAGCTTTCTTT
. TRBJ2-1 TRBV7-3 . CASSLAGSSYNEQFF TGTGCCAGCAGCTTGGCGGGAAGCTCCTACAATGAGCAGTTCTTC
. TRBJ1-1 TRBV19 TRBD1 CASSMQGVTTEAFF TGTGCCAGTAGTATGCAGGGGGTAACGACTGAAGCTTTCTTT
. TRBJ2-7 TRBV7-9 . CASSGLPSEQYF TGTGCCAGCAGCGGACTGCCCTCCGAGCAGTACTTC
. TRBJ2-5 TRBV18 . CASSRAPGTQYF TGTGCCAGCTCACGGGCCCCCGGAACCCAGTACTTC
once TRBJ1-3 TRBV6-5 . CASTRGQLNGNTIYF TGTGCCAGCACCCGGGGTCAACTCAACGGAAACACCATATATTTT
. TRBJ1-1 TRBV3-1/TRBV3-2 . CASSQVGGTEAFF TGTGCCAGCAGCCAAGTTGGAGGGACTGAAGCTTTCTTT
. TRBJ1-3 TRBV5-5 TRBD1 CASSSQQGRGTGNTIYF TGTGCCAGCAGCTCCCAACAGGGGCGAGGGACTGGAAACACCATATATTTT
. TRBJ2-1 TRBV19 TRBD1 CASSRGQGAGKNEQFF TGTGCCAGTAGTAGGGGACAGGGGGCAGGTAAAAATGAGCAGTTCTTC
. TRBJ2-5 TRBV19 . CASSTLIRDSQYF TGTGCCAGTAGTACACTAATAAGAGACAGCCAGTACTTC
. TRBJ1-2 TRBV5-1 . CASSLEGDYGYTF TGCGCCAGCAGCTTGGAGGGGGACTATGGCTACACCTTC
. TRBJ2-7 TRBV27 . CASSFGTDYEQYF TGTGCCAGCAGTTTTGGTACAGACTACGAGCAGTACTTC
. TRBJ2-1 TRBV6-6 TRBD2 CASSSLPAGGFHEQFF TGTGCCAGCAGTTCCCTTCCAGCGGGGGGGTTTCATGAGCAGTTCTTC
. TRBJ1-2 TRBV7-9 . CASSPLSPVSPGYTF TGTGCCAGCAGCCCCCTCTCCCCCGTTTCTCCCGGCTACACCTTC
. TRBJ1-5 TRBV27 TRBD1 CASSLSKGAHQPQHF TGTGCCAGCAGTTTATCGAAGGGGGCGCATCAGCCCCAGCATTTT
. TRBJ2-5 TRBV10-3 TRBD1 CAISAYRGRWETQYF TGTGCCATCAGTGCTTACAGGGGGCGGTGGGAGACCCAGTACTTC
. TRBJ2-2 TRBV7-8 TRBD2 CASSSTSGDHHLTTGELFF TGTGCCAGCAGCTCGACTAGCGGGGACCACCATTTGACCACCGGGGAGCTGTTTTTT
. TRBJ1-1 TRBV19 . CATRNWGGDTEAFF TGTGCCACCCGCAATTGGGGCGGGGACACTGAAGCTTTCTTT
. TRBJ1-2 TRBV5-1 TRBD1 CASSPGTGGYGYTF TGCGCCAGCAGCCCTGGGACAGGGGGTTATGGCTACACCTTC
. TRBJ2-3 TRBV7-2 TRBD2 CASSLRLAGPGDTQYF TGTGCCAGCAGCCTCAGACTAGCGGGCCCTGGAGATACGCAGTATTTT
. TRBJ1-3 TRBV27 TRBD1 CASSITQGAGNTIYF TGTGCCAGCAGTATAACACAGGGGGCTGGAAACACCATATATTTT
. TRBJ2-5 TRBV5-4 . CASSYGSETQYF TGTGCCAGCAGCTACGGGAGTGAGACCCAGTACTTC
. TRBJ2-3 TRBV18 . CASSPPSRSTDTQYF TGTGCCAGCTCACCACCTAGCCGAAGCACAGATACGCAGTATTTT
. TRBJ1-3 TRBV9 . CASSVDTAGNTIYF TGTGCCAGCAGCGTGGACACTGCTGGAAACACCATATATTTT